A selection of T cell receptor beta chains follows, all from one sample in a study of vaccination and CD4 T cells after COVID-19. TCRdb itself ran the PCR reads through MiXCR, one entry per CDR3 protein. The sample carries 7,500 to 10,000 distinct CDR3 sequences, approximately 71% recorded once. These receptors lack a known antigen. The sequencing here drew on CD4+ T cells from blood, cultured in vitro, taken before SARS-CoV-2 vaccination. Every receptor here comes from a human donor who had recovered from COVID-19. CDR3s include the opening cysteine and the closing phenylalanine or tryptophan. The order of the fields is clone size, D gene, J gene, V gene, CDR3 protein, CDR3 DNA. A D gene is named only where the DNA matches it firmly. Size values are once, few and many counts, or a class for expanded clones, and some rows have none.

NA | TRBD1 | TRBJ1-2 | TRBV20-1 | CSARVGGGYTF | TGCAGTGCTAGGGTAGGGGGCGGCTACACCTTC
few | TRBD2 | TRBJ2-2 | TRBV20-1 | CSARDRGGTTGELFF | TGCAGTGCTAGAGATCGGGGGGGCACCACCGGGGAGCTGTTTTTT
few | TRBD1 | TRBJ1-5 | TRBV30 | CAWSLTGGDQPQHF | TGTGCCTGGAGTTTGACAGGGGGCGATCAGCCCCAGCATTTT
NA | TRBD2 | TRBJ2-3 | TRBV7-8 | CASSSRTSGYSTDTQYF | TGTGCCAGCAGCTCCAGGACTAGCGGGTATAGCACAGATACGCAGTATTTT
NA | TRBD2 | TRBJ2-7 | TRBV19 | CASIASGSYEQYF | TGTGCCAGTATTGCTAGCGGCTCCTACGAGCAGTACTTC
few | NA | TRBJ2-1 | TRBV7-2 | CASSSTGNNEQFF | TGTGCCAGCAGCTCGACAGGCAACAATGAGCAGTTCTTC
NA | NA | TRBJ2-3 | TRBV7-9 | CASSLGVGVAVSTDTQYF | TGTGCCAGCAGCTTAGGTGTAGGGGTCGCAGTAAGCACAGATACGCAGTATTTT
NA | NA | TRBJ2-2 | TRBV20-1 | CSASHGELFF | TGCAGTGCTTCCCACGGGGAGCTGTTTTTT
NA | NA | TRBJ1-1 | TRBV29-1 | CSVERATEAFF | TGCAGCGTTGAACGGGCTACTGAAGCTTTCTTT
few | TRBD1 | TRBJ2-5 | TRBV20-1 | CSARRTGSGQTQYF | TGCAGTGCCCGCAGGACAGGGAGCGGTCAGACCCAGTACTTC
NA | TRBD2 | TRBJ2-1 | TRBV20-1 | CSARSPSGRLTYNEQFF | TGCAGTGCTAGATCGCCTAGCGGGAGACTCACCTACAATGAGCAGTTCTTC
NA | NA | TRBJ2-1 | TRBV2 | CASSADASREQFF | TGTGCCAGCAGCGCGGACGCCAGCCGTGAGCAGTTCTTC
NA | NA | TRBJ2-2 | TRBV20-1 | CSASLWAGPARELFF | TGCAGTGCTAGCCTTTGGGCGGGCCCTGCGCGAGAGCTGTTTTTT
few | NA | TRBJ1-2 | TRBV2 | CASSEAGPPNYGYTF | TGTGCCAGCAGTGAAGCAGGTCCCCCTAACTATGGCTACACCTTC
NA | NA | TRBJ2-5 | TRBV30 | CAWSVGGRETQYF | TGTGCCTGGAGTGTAGGGGGTAGAGAGACCCAGTACTTC
NA | NA | TRBJ2-1 | TRBV27 | CASSFLQRRDGNEQFF | TGTGCCAGCAGTTTTCTGCAGCGGAGGGATGGCAATGAGCAGTTCTTC
few | NA | TRBJ2-3 | TRBV21-1 | CASSKGLAGGTDTQYF | TGTGCCAGCAGCAAGGGACTAGCGGGAGGCACAGATACGCAGTATTTT
few | TRBD1 | TRBJ1-6 | TRBV7-2 | CASTLGFRGWSPLHF | TGTGCCAGCACCCTAGGTTTCAGGGGGTGGTCACCCCTCCACTTT